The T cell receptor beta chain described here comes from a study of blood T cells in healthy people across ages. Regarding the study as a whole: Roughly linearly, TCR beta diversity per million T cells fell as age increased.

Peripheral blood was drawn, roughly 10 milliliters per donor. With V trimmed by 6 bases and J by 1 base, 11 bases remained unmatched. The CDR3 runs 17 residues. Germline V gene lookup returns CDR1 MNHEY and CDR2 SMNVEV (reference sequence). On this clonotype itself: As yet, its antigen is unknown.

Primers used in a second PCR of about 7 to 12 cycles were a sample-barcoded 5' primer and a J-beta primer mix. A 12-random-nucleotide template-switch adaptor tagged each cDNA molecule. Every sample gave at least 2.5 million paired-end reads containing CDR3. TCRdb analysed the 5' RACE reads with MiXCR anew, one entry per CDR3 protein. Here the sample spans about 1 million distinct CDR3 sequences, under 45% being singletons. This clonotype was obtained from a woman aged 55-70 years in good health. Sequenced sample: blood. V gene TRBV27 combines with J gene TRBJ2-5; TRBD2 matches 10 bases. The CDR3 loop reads CASSYRRLAGIQETQYF. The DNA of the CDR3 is TGTGCCAGCAGCTATCGCAGACTAGCGGGCATCCAAGAGACCCAGTACTTC.